This TCR beta chain is from a study of molecular identifiers for immune sequencing clone quantification listed by TCRdb under 2018. With respect to the entire study: In a replicate experiment, RNA from around 20,000 or 100,000 naive CD8 T cells was split into five aliquots, four of which were sequenced. This methods study used CD8 T cells to benchmark TCR RNA copy counting and molecular-identifier clustering-based TCR repertoire sequencing (MIDCIRS). Paper-wide results and their limitations: Without barcode sub-clustering, chimeric consensus sequences inflated TCR diversity; chimeras reached as high as 47%. In CMV-specific effector cells, over 99% of molecules were held by clones above 20 RNA copies, whereas under 1% of molecules were held by such clones in naive cells. The sizes of highly expanded clones could end up underestimated when identical TCR molecules share a barcode. Even against a background of approximately 1 million naive CD8 T cells, spiked-in Jurkat TCR RNA amounting to a single cell's worth was reported to be detectable. About three recovered TCR RNA copies per cell were obtained by modeling, versus approximately 10 by digital PCR, implying a capture efficiency of about 30%. The naive libraries included spiked-in Jurkat TCR RNA (roughly nine copies' worth), and this Jurkat TCR RNA is not part of the donor repertoire.

Regarding this clonotype: Its antigen specificity is not known. A single base separates this from a much larger clone, so it may be a read error.

The CDR3, from cysteine to phenylalanine, totals 12 residues. Only CDR3 DNA is held: 36 bases, read in frame from base 1. CDR1 and CDR2 are read off the germline V gene as KGHDR and SFDVKD. Library method: PCR. The instrument was an Illumina HiSeq 4000. Bulk TCR libraries were generated as previously described, with the TCR primers listed in Table S5 used. The Qiagen AllPrep DNA/RNA kit was used to purify total RNA. Before any analysis, reads coming from multiple sequencing runs of the same library were combined into one pool. In the source study's methods: Only reads with exact TCR constant sequence were kept, trimmed to 150 nt, and grouped by their 12-nt molecular barcodes. Reads inside each barcode group were sub-clustered using a 15% Levenshtein threshold, and a quality-weighted consensus sequence was constructed for each RNA molecule. Non-functional sequences were filtered out, along with any lower-count sequence sitting one edit away from another sequence. Barcode sub-clusters with fewer than 20% of the maximum read count were removed, based on fitting two negative binomial distributions. TCRdb trimmed public reads at Q25 via fastp, called clones via MiXCR and kept in-frame beta chains. Rows with one shared CDR3 protein collapse into an entry with the most common genes and DNA. In this record, the V and J calls reflect TCRdb's handling and not the investigators' own analysis. Present in this sample are roughly 6,500 distinct CDR3 sequences, roughly 15% of which were seen just once. The ten largest make up 2% to 2.5% of the sample.

Libraries of naive CD8 T cells were built from approximately 20,000 to 1,000,000 sorted cells, with 10%, 30% or 50% of the purified RNA used. On a BD FACSAria II, naive CD8 T cells were FACS-sorted as CD8+CD4-CCR7+CD45RA+ and collected into RLT Plus buffer. To test detection sensitivity, Jurkat RNA equivalent to about eleven TCR copies was spiked into samples of about 19,000-1,000,000 naive CD8 T cells. Enrichment of CD8 T cells was performed with RosetteSep CD8+ T Cell Enrichment Cocktail and Ficoll-Paque, after which ACK red cell lysis was carried out. Here the chain combines TRBV24-1 and TRBJ1-1; TRBD1 is possibly the D segment (5 matching bases). The sample comprised naive CD8+ T cells from blood, with Jurkat cell RNA spiked in. Taken with the paper, the label for cell subset or site translates to: FACS-sorted CD8+CD4-CCR7+CD45RA+ naive T cells. The clonotype originates from a human donor in good health. Some libraries in this study had Jurkat cell RNA spiked in. The bases are TGTGCCACCAGTGATTACGGGACTGAAGCTTCCTTT. Its protein product is CATSDYGTEASF.